Listed below are T cell receptor beta chains from one sample, sequenced in a study of T cell responses to AZD1222 COVID-19 vaccine. TCRdb's table, derived via immunoSEQ multiplex PCR, lists solely in-frame clones and lacks some. The table has 100,000 or so clones, around 87% seen once. Sequencing was performed on peripheral blood, taken 28 days after the second AZD1222 dose. These TCRs come from an adult who received the AZD1222 COVID-19 vaccine. CDR3s include the opening cysteine and the closing phenylalanine or tryptophan. D genes are given only for firm matches. Not all rows give a size; the values are once, few, many and, for expanded clones, a class.

clone_size: NA
j_call: TRBJ2-2
v_call: TRBV27
d_call: TRBD1
cdr3_aa: CASSQGQGIPGELFF
cdr3_nt: TGTGCCAGCAGCCAGGGACAGGGAATCCCCGGGGAGCTGTTTTTT

clone_size: few
j_call: TRBJ2-7
v_call: TRBV19
d_call: NA
cdr3_aa: CASSPQTDSYEQYF
cdr3_nt: TGTGCCAGTAGTCCTCAGACGGACTCCTACGAGCAGTACTTC

clone_size: few
j_call: TRBJ2-7
v_call: TRBV28
d_call: NA
cdr3_aa: CASSFVQGVGEQYF
cdr3_nt: TGTGCCAGCAGTTTCGTGCAGGGAGTGGGTGAGCAGTACTTC

clone_size: NA
j_call: TRBJ2-3
v_call: TRBV4-1
d_call: NA
cdr3_aa: CASSDVGSRADTQYF
cdr3_nt: TGCGCCAGCAGCGACGTAGGGTCGCGGGCAGATACGCAGTATTTT

clone_size: NA
j_call: TRBJ2-1
v_call: TRBV5-1
d_call: TRBD2
cdr3_aa: CASRGTSGYNEQFF
cdr3_nt: TGCGCCAGCCGCGGGACTAGCGGATACAATGAGCAGTTCTTC

clone_size: NA
j_call: TRBJ1-1
v_call: TRBV18
d_call: TRBD1
cdr3_aa: CASSRGGQGAEAFF
cdr3_nt: TGTGCCAGCTCACGAGGCGGACAGGGCGCTGAAGCTTTCTTT

clone_size: NA
j_call: TRBJ2-5
v_call: TRBV30
d_call: TRBD1
cdr3_aa: CAWRDRAYQETQYF
cdr3_nt: TGTGCCTGGAGGGACAGGGCGTACCAAGAGACCCAGTACTTC

clone_size: once
j_call: TRBJ2-5
v_call: TRBV7-2
d_call: NA
cdr3_aa: CASSGDRLETQYF
cdr3_nt: TGTGCCAGCAGCGGAGACAGATTGGAGACCCAGTACTTC

clone_size: once
j_call: TRBJ2-7
v_call: TRBV6-5
d_call: NA
cdr3_aa: CASSLSLSYEQYF
cdr3_nt: TGTGCCAGCAGTTTAAGCCTATCCTACGAGCAGTACTTC

clone_size: NA
j_call: TRBJ1-5
v_call: TRBV19
d_call: NA
cdr3_aa: CASSKDQFGGNQPQHF
cdr3_nt: TGTGCCAGTAGCAAAGATCAGTTTGGGGGCAATCAGCCCCAGCATTTT

clone_size: NA
j_call: TRBJ2-3
v_call: TRBV3-1/TRBV3-2
d_call: NA
cdr3_aa: CASSQGDALTQYF
cdr3_nt: TGTGCCAGCAGCCAAGGTGACGCCCTTACGCAGTATTTT

clone_size: NA
j_call: TRBJ1-1
v_call: TRBV30
d_call: NA
cdr3_aa: CAGRAKGVDTEAFF
cdr3_nt: TGTGCCGGACGAGCAAAGGGGGTTGACACTGAAGCTTTCTTT

clone_size: NA
j_call: TRBJ2-2
v_call: TRBV10-3
d_call: NA
cdr3_aa: CAISEQGRGTGELFF
cdr3_nt: TGTGCCATCAGTGAACAGGGTCGTGGCACCGGGGAGCTGTTTTTT

clone_size: NA
j_call: TRBJ1-1
v_call: TRBV12-5
d_call: NA
cdr3_aa: CASGLTTGSTEAFF
cdr3_nt: TGTGCTAGTGGTTTGACCACAGGGTCCACTGAAGCTTTCTTT

clone_size: few
j_call: TRBJ2-3
v_call: TRBV19
d_call: NA
cdr3_aa: CASSAMDTQYF
cdr3_nt: TGTGCCAGTAGTGCCATGGATACGCAGTATTTT

clone_size: NA
j_call: TRBJ2-1
v_call: TRBV24-1
d_call: TRBD1
cdr3_aa: CATSKGTGGSDNEQFF
cdr3_nt: TGTGCCACCAGCAAAGGGACAGGGGGTAGCGACAATGAGCAGTTCTTC

clone_size: once
j_call: TRBJ1-1
v_call: TRBV14
d_call: NA
cdr3_aa: CASSPPPWGRDTEAFF
cdr3_nt: TGTGCCAGCAGCCCGCCGCCTTGGGGGAGGGACACTGAAGCTTTCTTT

clone_size: NA
j_call: TRBJ2-7
v_call: TRBV27
d_call: TRBD1
cdr3_aa: CASRRPGQGYEQYF
cdr3_nt: TGTGCCAGCAGACGACCGGGACAGGGCTACGAGCAGTACTTC

clone_size: NA
j_call: TRBJ2-1
v_call: TRBV11-1
d_call: NA
cdr3_aa: CASNGRESYNEQFF
cdr3_nt: TGTGCCAGCAATGGCAGGGAGTCTTACAATGAGCAGTTCTTC

clone_size: NA
j_call: TRBJ2-2
v_call: TRBV5-1
d_call: NA
cdr3_aa: CASSWGRPNTGELFF
cdr3_nt: TGCGCCAGCAGCTGGGGACGTCCGAACACCGGGGAGCTGTTTTTT

clone_size: NA
j_call: TRBJ2-7
v_call: TRBV27
d_call: TRBD1
cdr3_aa: CAKPTGQGPYEQYF
cdr3_nt: TGTGCCAAACCGACCGGACAGGGTCCTTACGAGCAGTACTTC

clone_size: NA
j_call: TRBJ2-1
v_call: TRBV12-3/TRBV12-4
d_call: NA
cdr3_aa: CASRGLRNEQFF
cdr3_nt: TGTGCCAGCAGGGGGCTAAGGAATGAGCAGTTCTTC

clone_size: NA
j_call: TRBJ1-4
v_call: TRBV5-1
d_call: NA
cdr3_aa: CASSPGAGAARDEKLFF
cdr3_nt: TGCGCCAGCAGCCCGGGGGCGGGGGCAGCCCGGGATGAAAAACTGTTTTTT

clone_size: NA
j_call: TRBJ2-3
v_call: TRBV19
d_call: TRBD2
cdr3_aa: CASTQGLAGHTDTQYF
cdr3_nt: TGTGCCAGTACCCAGGGACTAGCGGGGCACACAGATACGCAGTATTTT

clone_size: NA
j_call: TRBJ2-7
v_call: TRBV6-2/TRBV6-3
d_call: NA
cdr3_aa: CASSLPDLTYEQYF
cdr3_nt: TGTGCCAGCAGTCTCCCGGACCTCACCTACGAGCAGTACTTC

clone_size: NA
j_call: TRBJ2-5
v_call: TRBV4-2
d_call: TRBD2
cdr3_aa: CASSFFGTSGEGETQYF
cdr3_nt: TGTGCCAGCAGCTTTTTCGGGACTAGCGGGGAGGGGGAGACCCAGTACTTC

clone_size: NA
j_call: TRBJ2-7
v_call: TRBV2
d_call: NA
cdr3_aa: CASSEGVREQYF
cdr3_nt: TGTGCCAGCAGTGAAGGGGTACGCGAGCAGTACTTC

clone_size: NA
j_call: TRBJ1-1
v_call: TRBV18
d_call: NA
cdr3_aa: CASSPPSRGYLSYTEAFF
cdr3_nt: TGTGCCAGCTCACCACCTTCTCGGGGGTACCTATCATACACTGAAGCTTTCTTT

clone_size: few
j_call: TRBJ1-6
v_call: TRBV5-3
d_call: NA
cdr3_aa: CARSFLPSATGNSPLHF
cdr3_nt: TGTGCCAGAAGCTTCCTCCCGTCGGCGACTGGTAATTCACCCCTCCACTTT

clone_size: NA
j_call: TRBJ2-7
v_call: TRBV20-1
d_call: TRBD2
cdr3_aa: CSASGPAGGRSFIAYEQYF
cdr3_nt: TGCAGTGCTAGTGGCCCAGCGGGGGGCCGATCATTCATTGCCTACGAGCAGTACTTC

clone_size: NA
j_call: TRBJ1-1
v_call: TRBV19
d_call: NA
cdr3_aa: CASSTSRGVTEAFF
cdr3_nt: TGTGCCAGTAGTACATCGAGGGGTGTCACTGAAGCTTTCTTT

clone_size: NA
j_call: TRBJ2-2
v_call: TRBV7-2
d_call: NA
cdr3_aa: CASSLVFGGNTGELFF
cdr3_nt: TGTGCCAGCAGCTTAGTTTTCGGGGGTAACACCGGGGAGCTGTTTTTT

clone_size: NA
j_call: TRBJ1-5
v_call: TRBV7-2
d_call: NA
cdr3_aa: CASSLLVSQPQHF
cdr3_nt: TGTGCCAGCAGCTTGCTTGTTAGTCAGCCCCAGCATTTT

clone_size: NA
j_call: TRBJ2-7
v_call: TRBV5-4
d_call: TRBD2
cdr3_aa: CASSFLAGGRPKYF
cdr3_nt: TGTGCCAGCAGCTTCCTAGCGGGAGGTCGGCCCAAGTACTTC

clone_size: once
j_call: TRBJ1-1
v_call: TRBV3-1/TRBV3-2
d_call: NA
cdr3_aa: CASSAAVNMNTEAFF
cdr3_nt: TGTGCCAGCAGCGCCGCGGTTAATATGAACACTGAAGCTTTCTTT

clone_size: NA
j_call: TRBJ1-2
v_call: TRBV20-1
d_call: NA
cdr3_aa: CSARFRTFLF
cdr3_nt: TGCAGTGCTAGATTCAGGACGTTCCTCTTC

clone_size: NA
j_call: TRBJ2-7
v_call: TRBV15
d_call: TRBD2
cdr3_aa: CATSSGRALEQYF
cdr3_nt: TGTGCCACCAGCTCCGGGAGGGCTCTCGAGCAGTACTTC